The present TCR beta chain was sequenced within a study of blood T cells in healthy people across ages. Combining a sample-barcoded 5' primer with a J-beta primer mix, a second PCR ran for roughly 6 to 12 cycles. TCRdb reprocessed the 5' RACE reads via MiXCR and lists one record per CDR3 protein. The data hold 700,000 to 900,000 distinct CDR3 sequences, with around 25% observed a single time. As regards this clonotype: Its cognate antigen is unknown.

General study results and limits: From one million sequenced T cells, diversity estimates were lower bounds. Older age coincided with a roughly linear decline in TCR beta diversity per million T cells.

Another study also made use of these data, one on T cells of mothers and their children.

Sequenced: blood. This sequence was found in a boy younger than 18 in good health.

The CDR3 nucleotides read TGTGCCAGCAGCCTCACTAGTCCCCCAGATACGCAGTATTTT. Protein product: CASSLTSPPDTQYF. The chain links TRBV7-3 to TRBJ2-3, with D possibly matching TRBD2 (5 bases). Germline V gene lookup returns CDR1 SGHTA and CDR2 FQGTGA. V lost 5 bases to trimming and J lost 4 bases, with 13 bases between them. This CDR3 is built from 14 residues.